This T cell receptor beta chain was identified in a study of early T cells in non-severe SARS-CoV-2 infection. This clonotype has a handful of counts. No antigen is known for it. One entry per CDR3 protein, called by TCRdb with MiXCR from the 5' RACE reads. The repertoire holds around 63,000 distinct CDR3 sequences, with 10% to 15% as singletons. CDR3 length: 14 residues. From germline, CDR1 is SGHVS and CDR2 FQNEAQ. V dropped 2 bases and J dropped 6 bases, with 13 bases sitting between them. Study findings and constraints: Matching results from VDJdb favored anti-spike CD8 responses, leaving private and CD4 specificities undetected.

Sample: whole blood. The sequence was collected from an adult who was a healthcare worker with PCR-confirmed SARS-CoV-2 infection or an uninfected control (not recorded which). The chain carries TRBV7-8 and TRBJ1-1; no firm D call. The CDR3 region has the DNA TGTGCCAGCAGCTTACGGGATCCACGCCCTGAAGCTTTCTTT. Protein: CASSLRDPRPEAFF. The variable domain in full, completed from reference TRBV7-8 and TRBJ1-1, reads GAGVSQSPRYKVAKRGQDVALRCDPISGHVSLFWYQQALGQGPEFLTYFQNEAQLDKSGLPSDRFFAERPEGSVSTLKIQRTQQEDSAVYLCASSLRDPRPEAFFGQGTRLTVV.